Listed below are T cell receptor beta chains from one sample, sequenced in a study of blood T cell repertoires in COVID-19. Only in-frame clones appear in the TCRdb table, and some are missing; sequencing was by immunoSEQ multiplex PCR. The table includes approximately 120,000 clones, approximately 83% detected once. Sequencing was done on a sample of peripheral blood. These receptors were taken from a man aged 55 to 70 with acute or convalescent COVID-19. Both conserved end residues are part of each CDR3. The D gene is left open where the match is weak. Size values are once, few and many counts, or a class for expanded clones, and some rows have none.

v_call	j_call	clone_size	d_call	cdr3_nt	cdr3_aa
TRBV4-1	TRBJ1-2	NA	NA	TGCGCCAGCAGCCAAGCACAGCAGAGCACCCTTAACTATGGCTACACCTTC	CASSQAQQSTLNYGYTF
TRBV28	TRBJ2-2	NA	TRBD2	TGTGCCAGCGGGGGACTAGCGGCCGCGAACACCGGGGAGCTGTTTTTT	CASGGLAAANTGELFF
TRBV28	TRBJ1-2	NA	NA	TGTGCCAGTACGGGTGGAAACTATGGCTACACCTTC	CASTGGNYGYTF
TRBV7-8	TRBJ1-1	NA	TRBD1	TGTGCCAGCAGCCCCCGGGACAGGGGAGGTACTGAAGCTTTCTTT	CASSPRDRGGTEAFF
TRBV5-1	TRBJ2-1	few	NA	TGCGCCAGCAGCGTAGGGGGACGGTCCTACAATGAGCAGTTCTTC	CASSVGGRSYNEQFF
TRBV5-1	TRBJ2-7	NA	TRBD1	TGCGCCAGCAGCCTAGGGACAGGGGGCTACGAGCAGTACTTC	CASSLGTGGYEQYF
TRBV9	TRBJ1-4	once	TRBD1	TGTGCCAGCAGCGTAACACCCGGGACAGCTAATGAAAAACTGTTTTTT	CASSVTPGTANEKLFF
TRBV7-2	TRBJ2-7	NA	TRBD2	TGTGCCAGCAGCTCCCAGGCGGGAGGGCCCTCCGAGCAGTACTTC	CASSSQAGGPSEQYF
TRBV30	TRBJ1-6	NA	TRBD1	TGTGCCTGGAGTGTACAGGGGCATTCACTCCTCCACTTT	CAWSVQGHSLLHF
TRBV7-9	TRBJ2-3	NA	NA	TGTGCCAGCAGCTTAGATGGTAGCGGCACAGATACGCAGTATTTT	CASSLDGSGTDTQYF
TRBV2	TRBJ2-7	NA	NA	TGTGCCAGCAGCGGGGGTGACAGCACCTACGAGCAGTACTTC	CASSGGDSTYEQYF
TRBV25-1	TRBJ1-1	NA	NA	TGTGCCAGCCGGGAGAACACTGAAGCTTTCTTT	CASRENTEAFF
TRBV6-5	TRBJ2-7	NA	NA	TGTGCCAGCAGCGCCCGGGCGGGGTCGTACTACGAGCAGTACTTC	CASSARAGSYYEQYF
TRBV5-1	TRBJ2-2	NA	NA	TGCGCCAGCAGCCCGCAGGGCGACACCGGGGAGCTGTTTTTT	CASSPQGDTGELFF
TRBV18	TRBJ2-5	NA	NA	TGTGCCAGCTCCCCGGGGTCCCTTGAGACCCAGTACTTC	CASSPGSLETQYF
TRBV19	TRBJ1-5	NA	TRBD1	TGTGCCAGTAGTCCTACCGGGACAGACAATCAGCCCCAGCATTTT	CASSPTGTDNQPQHF
TRBV9	TRBJ1-2	NA	TRBD1	TGTGCCAGCAGCGCCCGACAGGGTTCGAATGGCTACACCTTC	CASSARQGSNGYTF
TRBV5-1	TRBJ1-6	NA	NA	TGCGCCAGCAGATCTTATAGCGCGAATTCACCCCTCCACTTT	CASRSYSANSPLHF
TRBV28	TRBJ1-4	NA	NA	TGTGCCAGCAGTTTATTGCAGGGCCCTAATGAAAAACTGTTTTTT	CASSLLQGPNEKLFF
TRBV3-1/TRBV3-2	TRBJ2-7	NA	TRBD2	TGTGCCAGCAGCCAATTGGGGGGGTCCTACGAGCAGTACTTC	CASSQLGGSYEQYF
TRBV6-5	TRBJ1-2	NA	TRBD1	TGTGCCAGCAGTTACAGTGGACAGGAAGGCTACACCTTC	CASSYSGQEGYTF
TRBV2	TRBJ1-1	NA	NA	TGTGCCAGCAAGGGGGTCGTTGGGGGCACTGAAGCTTTCTTT	CASKGVVGGTEAFF
TRBV28	TRBJ2-3	NA	TRBD1	TGTGCCAGCAGTGCCCGGGACAGGGGCACAGATACGCAGTATTTT	CASSARDRGTDTQYF
TRBV20-1	TRBJ2-7	NA	NA	TGCAGTGCTAGTAAGACTAGCTCCTACGAGCAGTACTTC	CSASKTSSYEQYF
TRBV7-8	TRBJ2-4	NA	TRBD2	TGTGCCACCTCCCCCGAGGCTAGCGGGAGGGCGGGGGCCAAAAACATTCAGTACTTC	CATSPEASGRAGAKNIQYF
TRBV11-2	TRBJ2-1	many	NA	TGTGCCAGCAGCTCTAGCCCTTACGAGCAGTTCTTC	CASSSSPYEQFF
TRBV6-5	TRBJ2-1	few	NA	TGTGCCAGCAGTTATCGCTCCTACAATGAGCAGTTCTTC	CASSYRSYNEQFF
TRBV14	TRBJ2-3	NA	NA	TGTGCCAGCAGCCAAGATCCTGCCGGGAGTGGTAGAGATACGCAGTATTTT	CASSQDPAGSGRDTQYF
TRBV10-3	TRBJ1-2	NA	TRBD1	TGTGCCATCAGTGAGTCGGGACAGGGGTTGAGGGGCTACACCTTC	CAISESGQGLRGYTF
TRBV7-2	TRBJ1-5	NA	NA	TGTGCCAGCAGCTTAGGCGTCCATCAGCCCCAGCATTTT	CASSLGVHQPQHF
TRBV11-1	TRBJ2-5	NA	NA	TGTGCCAGCAGCTTTTCGGGGAACCAAGAGACCCAGTACTTC	CASSFSGNQETQYF
TRBV11-3	TRBJ2-1	NA	TRBD2	TGTGCCAGCAGCTCAGGACTCTCCGGGACTACCCTTTCCGATGAGCAGTTCTTC	CASSSGLSGTTLSDEQFF
TRBV30	TRBJ2-7	NA	TRBD1	TGTGCCTGGAGCCAGAGGGGGACAGGGTTCTCCTACGAGCAGTACTTC	CAWSQRGTGFSYEQYF
TRBV28	TRBJ1-6	NA	TRBD1	TGTGCCAGCAGTTCTGGACAGGGGAATTCACCCCTCCACTTT	CASSSGQGNSPLHF
TRBV28	TRBJ2-7	NA	TRBD2	TGTGCCAGCAGGGACGGGACTAGAGTCCACGAGCAGTACTTC	CASRDGTRVHEQYF
TRBV2	TRBJ1-1	NA	NA	TGTGCCAGCAGAAGGGAGGGATTATCGGACACTGAAGCTTTCTTT	CASRREGLSDTEAFF
TRBV5-8	TRBJ1-2	NA	TRBD1	TGTGCCAGCAGCAGCAGACAGGGGGTAGATGGCTACACCTTC	CASSSRQGVDGYTF
TRBV7-3	TRBJ2-2	NA	TRBD1	TGTGCCAGCAGCCGACCCGGACAGGGGTCCGGGGAGCTGTTTTTT	CASSRPGQGSGELFF
TRBV7-6	TRBJ2-5	NA	TRBD2	TGTGCCAGCAGCAAAGGACTAGCGGGGGGACAAGAGACCCAGTACTTC	CASSKGLAGGQETQYF
TRBV28	TRBJ2-1	NA	NA	TGTGCCAGCAGCACCCCCACTAAGAGGTCCTACAATGAGCAGTTCTTC	CASSTPTKRSYNEQFF
TRBV28	TRBJ1-1	NA	NA	TGTGCCAGCAGCTACAGGACAAACACTGAAGCTTTCTTT	CASSYRTNTEAFF
TRBV5-4	TRBJ2-5	NA	NA	TGTGCCAGCAGCTTGGTTGGTTCGGGGGTGAACCAAGAGACCCAGTACTTC	CASSLVGSGVNQETQYF
TRBV19	TRBJ2-2	NA	TRBD1	TGTGCCAGTAGTATTTCGAGGGGGCGTGATACCGGGGAGCTGTTTTTT	CASSISRGRDTGELFF
TRBV27	TRBJ2-7	NA	TRBD1	TGTGCCAGCAGTCCATACCCGGGACAGAGTTCCTTCTACGAGCAGTACTTC	CASSPYPGQSSFYEQYF
TRBV30	TRBJ1-4	NA	NA	TGTGCCGCCAAATCCGGCGCCTGGGAGAGTGAAAAACTGTTTTTT	CAAKSGAWESEKLFF
TRBV27	TRBJ2-1	NA	NA	TGTGCCAGCAGTTCGACAGCCTACAATGAGCAGTTCTTC	CASSSTAYNEQFF
TRBV28	TRBJ2-5	NA	NA	TGTGCCAGCAGTTTTTTCAGGGTCTCAACGGGCGAGACCCAGTACTTC	CASSFFRVSTGETQYF
TRBV5-1	TRBJ2-1	NA	NA	TGCGCCAGCAGCTTGGTAAGGGGGTCTCGCTACAATGAGCAGTTCTTC	CASSLVRGSRYNEQFF
TRBV2	TRBJ2-5	NA	NA	TGTGCCAGCAGTGATGTTGGGGAGTTAACCCAGTACTTC	CASSDVGELTQYF
TRBV30	TRBJ2-7	NA	NA	TGTGCCTGGAGTGTAAGAGGGGGTAGCTCCTACGAGCAGTACTTC	CAWSVRGGSSYEQYF